The next 30 T cell receptor beta chains were all read from a single sample in a study of T cells after yellow fever vaccination. TCRdb processed the 5' RACE reads anew with MiXCR; each CDR3 protein has one entry. The sample records 620,000 or so distinct CDR3 sequences, roughly a sixth being singletons. Sequences were derived from PBMCs, sampled 5 to 6 days after the first yellow fever vaccination. The receptors shown here come from a man aged 18-30 years who received the YFV17D yellow fever vaccine.

Only one count was recorded for this clonotype. The chain recombines TRBV29-1 with TRBJ2-7, with D perhaps TRBD2 (5 bases). V lost 0 bases and J lost 5, with 14 bases in between. This CDR3 comprises 14 residues. Germline V gene lookup returns CDR1 SQVTM and CDR2 ANQGSEA. CDR3 in DNA: TGCAGCGTTGAAGATACACGGGGAATCGACGAGCAGTACTTC. Protein product: CSVEDTRGIDEQYF.

In this sample, this clonotype turned up a few times. The V gene is TRBV19, the J gene TRBJ2-2; D is unclear. V was pared by 5 bases and J by 4 bases, with 8 bases between. CDR3 length: 13 amino acids. The V gene's germline CDR1 is LNHDA and CDR2 SQIVND (reference sequence). The DNA for the CDR3 is TGTGCCAGTAGTGATCATTTCACCGGGGAGCTGTTTTTT. This translates into CASSDHFTGELFF.

This chain connects TRBV3-1 to TRBJ1-1, with 7 nucleotides matching TRBD1. Trimming took 4 bases from V and 1 from J; bases not matched to a gene: 9. The V gene's germline CDR1 is LGHDT and CDR2 YNNKEL (reference sequence). This CDR3 is 16 amino acids long. The CDR3 bases are TGTGCCAGCAGCCCTGGTCGAACAGGGGAGAACACTGAAGCTTTCTTT. Translating it yields CASSPGRTGENTEAFF.

V usage is TRBV13 and J usage is TRBJ1-2; D is undetermined. The V gene's germline CDR1 is PRHDT and CDR2 FYEKMQ (reference sequence). There are 12 residues in the CDR3. V dropped 4 bases and J dropped 8 bases, with 11 bases sitting between them. The CDR3 region has the DNA TGTGCCAGCAGCTGGCGGGGTCACGGCTACACCTTC. Translated: CASSWRGHGYTF.

In its sample, this clonotype was seen a few times. The J gene is TRBJ2-7, the V gene TRBV7-9; 12 bases line up with TRBD1. This CDR3 spans 16 amino acids. Germline V CDR1 and CDR2: SEHNR, FQNEAQ (reference sequence). V shed 5 bases, J shed 6 bases, and the junction held 11 bases outside the gene matches. The CDR3 loop reads CASSRNPGQGAAEQYF. The CDR3 DNA follows: TGTGCCAGCAGCCGGAATCCGGGACAGGGGGCGGCCGAGCAGTACTTC.

This chain links TRBV5-1 with TRBJ1-1; possible D gene TRBD1, 6 bases. V lost 4 bases to trimming and J lost 11 bases, with 21 bases between them. Germline lookup yields CDR1 SGHRS and CDR2 YFSETQ. The CDR3 is 14 residues long. DNA for the CDR3: TGCGCCAGCAGCCTAGGACAGCCCTCCCAGGAGGCTTTCTTT. It encodes CASSLGQPSQEAFF.

The V and J genes are TRBV18 and TRBJ2-1; either TRBD1 or TRBD2 may supply D (5 bases each). The CDR3 totals 16 residues. CDR1 is KGHSH and CDR2 is LQKENI in the germline V gene. With 0 bases removed from V and 4 bases from J, the gap between germline ends came to 13 bases. DNA for the CDR3: TGTGCCAGCTCACCACCGAGCGGAGCAGGGTACAATGAGCAGTTCTTC. Translating it yields CASSPPSGAGYNEQFF.

This clonotype was detected only a few times. The genes are TRBV5-1 and TRBJ2-5; weak D call: TRBD2 (7 bases). Germline CDR1 is SGHRS and CDR2 is YFSETQ. The CDR3 is 15 amino acids. Trimming removed 2 bases at V and 5 bases at J, with 16 bases between. CDR3 nucleotide sequence: TGCGCCAGCAGCTTTGGTGGGGGGGCCTCGGAGACCCAGTACTTC. Its translation: CASSFGGGASETQYF.

This clonotype was seen a single time. One end of the junction is discordant with germline, which a read error may explain. The V and J genes are TRBV20-1 and TRBJ1-6; the D gene is possibly TRBD1 (6 bases). Germline V CDR1 and CDR2: DFQATT, SNEGSKA (reference sequence). The CDR3 spans 15 residues. The CDR3 protein is CGANRDDRTNSPLHF. The CDR3 DNA is TGCGGTGCTAATCGAGACGACAGGACCAATTCACCCCTCCACTTT.

The chain joins TRBV19 to TRBJ1-5, with TRBD1 as a possible D gene (6 bases). The germline V and J ends were trimmed by 6 bases and 1 base, with 13 bases remaining between them. The CDR3 runs 15 residues. CDR1 is LNHDA and CDR2 is SQIVND in the germline V gene (reference sequence). In DNA, the CDR3 is TGTGCCAGTAGACCGGGACATGCCAGCAATCAGCCCCAGCATTTT. As protein: CASRPGHASNQPQHF.

The V gene is TRBV15, the J gene TRBJ2-2, with 8 bases lining up with TRBD1. J was trimmed by 7 bases and V by 4 bases; bases with no gene match: 8. This CDR3 contains 15 residues. Per germline, CDR1 LNHNV and CDR2 YYDKDF (reference sequence). CDR3 DNA sequence: TGTGCCACCAGCATACAGGGGGTCCAGGGCGGGGAGCTGTTTTTT. The encoded protein is CATSIQGVQGGELFF. Full variable domain (missing parts from reference TRBV15 and TRBJ2-2): DAMVIQNPRYQVTQFGKPVTLSCSQTLNHNVMYWYQQKSSQAPKLLFHYYDKDFNNEADTPDNFQSRRPNTSFCFLDIRSPGLGDTAMYLCATSIQGVQGGELFFGEGSRLTVL.

In this sample, this clonotype turned up a few times. The chain has TRBV5-6 and TRBJ2-7, with D tentatively TRBD1 or TRBD2 (5 bases each). Germline CDR1 SGHDT, CDR2 YYEEEE. Trimming left V 3 bases short and J 6 bases short, with 13 bases between. This CDR3 contains 13 residues. CDR3: CASSSGRWGEQYV. The CDR3 bases are TGTGCCAGCAGCTCGGGACGGTGGGGCGAGCAGTACGTC.

This clonotype was seen a few times. The chain employs TRBV20-1 and TRBJ2-3, with D uncertain. Per the germline V gene, CDR1 is DFQATT and CDR2 is SNEGSKA (reference sequence). Trimming took 0 bases from V and 3 from J, leaving 10 bases between them. The CDR3 covers 14 residues. The CDR3 DNA is TGCAGTGCTAGAGATATTTTAGAAACAGATACGCAGTATTTT. Encoded protein: CSARDILETDTQYF.

This clonotype was seen more than once but under ten times. The chain links TRBV5-1 to TRBJ2-7, with 13 bases that match TRBD2. With 4 bases clipped from V and 0 bases from J, the junction kept 7 bases outside the gene matches. CDR1 is SGHRS, CDR2 YFSETQ, per germline. This CDR3 is 17 amino acids long. The CDR3 DNA reads TGCGCCAGCAGCCTGGGACTAGCGGGGAAAACCTCCTACGAGCAGTACTTC. This sequence encodes CASSLGLAGKTSYEQYF.

The genes are TRBV24-1 and TRBJ2-5, with a weak D call TRBD2 (7 bases). The germline V gene has CDR1 KGHDR and CDR2 SFDVKD. Trimming removed 3 bases from V and 4 bases from J, with 14 bases in between. The CDR3 runs to 15 residues. CDR3 in amino acids: CATSDPREGGETQYF. DNA for the CDR3: TGTGCCACCAGTGATCCAAGGGAGGGGGGAGAGACCCAGTACTTC.

This clonotype came up a few times. V usage is TRBV15 and J usage is TRBJ2-2; tentative D call: TRBD1 (6 bases). CDR1 is LNHNV, CDR2 YYDKDF, per germline (reference sequence). The V and J ends lost 3 bases and 0 bases respectively, with 11 bases between them. This CDR3 contains 16 residues. The CDR3 loop is CATSRTGAANTGELFF. CDR3 sequence (DNA): TGTGCCACCAGCAGGACAGGCGCCGCGAACACCGGGGAGCTGTTTTTT. Complete variable domain (other parts from reference TRBV15 and TRBJ2-2): DAMVIQNPRYQVTQFGKPVTLSCSQTLNHNVMYWYQQKSSQAPKLLFHYYDKDFNNEADTPDNFQSRRPNTSFCFLDIRSPGLGDTAMYLCATSRTGAANTGELFFGEGSRLTVL.

This clonotype was counted at least ten times. The chain has TRBV7-9 and TRBJ1-5, with 8 positions matching TRBD1. Trimming cost V 5 bases and J 5 bases; bases outside gene matches: 5. The CDR3 covers 14 residues. CDR1 and CDR2 from the germline V gene are SEHNR and FQNEAQ (reference sequence). The CDR3 reads CASSPGTGDQPQHF. DNA of the CDR3: TGTGCCAGCAGCCCCGGGACAGGCGATCAGCCCCAGCATTTT.

This clonotype was detected only a few times. The V and J genes are TRBV4-2 and TRBJ2-2; 7 positions match TRBD1. The J segment lost 2 bases and the V segment lost 2 bases, leaving 11 bases of the junction unmatched. The CDR3 spans 18 residues. Germline-derived CDR1 and CDR2 are LGHNA and YNFKEQ. The CDR3: CASSQLPLRQGNTGELFF. As DNA, the CDR3 is TGTGCCAGCAGCCAACTACCCCTGAGACAGGGTAACACCGGGGAGCTGTTTTTT.

The genes are TRBV7-8 and TRBJ2-1; either TRBD1 or TRBD2 may fit D (5 bases each). Looked up from germline, CDR1 is SGHVS and CDR2 is FQNEAQ. The CDR3 runs 16 residues. Trimming cost V 2 bases and J 9 bases, with 20 bases left between them. DNA of the CDR3: TGTGCCAGCAGCTTATACCGGGACCCAACTACGGGTGAGCAGTTCTTC. Encoded protein: CASSLYRDPTTGEQFF.

V and J are TRBV5-1 and TRBJ2-7; TRBD2 matches at 7 bases. The V segment lost 4 bases and the J segment 2 bases; nucleotides outside the gene matches: 6. This CDR3 comprises 14 residues. The germline gives CDR1 SGHRS, CDR2 YFSETQ. The DNA of the CDR3 is TGCGCCAGCAGCGACAGCGGGGACGCCTACGAGCAGTACTTC. Amino acid sequence: CASSDSGDAYEQYF.

Ten or more counts support this clonotype. J is TRBJ1-2 and V is TRBV5-5; TRBD1 matches 7 bases. Germline CDR1 is SGHKS and CDR2 is YYEKEE (reference sequence). The CDR3 consists of 16 residues. The junction had 13 bases not matched to a gene; V was cut back by 3 bases and J by 5 bases. CDR3 in DNA: TGTGCCAGCAGCTGGACCGGGACAGCAAAACTATATGGCTACACCTTC. Translating gives CASSWTGTAKLYGYTF.

This clonotype was seen a handful of times. The V call is TRBV28, the J call TRBJ2-5; a weak D match, TRBD2 (5 bases). The germline gives CDR1 MDHEN, CDR2 SYDVKM. Trimming removed 3 bases from V and 4 bases from J, with 15 bases in between. The CDR3 has 15 residues. CDR3 residues: CASSFSDGKGETQYF. CDR3 nucleotides: TGTGCCAGCAGTTTCTCAGACGGGAAAGGAGAGACCCAGTACTTC.

This sequence joins TRBV12-3 or TRBV12-4 and TRBJ2-7; TRBD2 might be the D (6 bases). The V and J ends lost 8 bases and 0 bases respectively, with 14 bases between them. The CDR3 is 14 residues long. The CDR3 region has the DNA TGTGCCAGCCGACGGGCTAGCGACTCCTACGAGCAGTACTTC. It codes for CASRRASDSYEQYF.

The gene calls are TRBV6-2 or TRBV6-3 and TRBJ1-1; no firm D call. Germline CDR1 MNHEY, CDR2 SVGEGT. This CDR3 comprises 13 residues. V was shortened by 5 bases and J by 5 bases, with 12 bases between the two germline ends. CDR3: CASSTGRVTEAFF. CDR3 DNA sequence: TGTGCCAGCAGTACCGGGAGGGTTACTGAAGCTTTCTTT.

The chain couples TRBV20-1 to TRBJ1-1; maybe TRBD1 (6 bases). The germline gives CDR1 DFQATT, CDR2 SNEGSKA (reference sequence). This CDR3 is built from 17 residues. V lost 0 bases and J 0 bases, leaving 17 bases between the germline ends. The CDR3: CSARDARGSSMNTEAFF. In DNA, the CDR3 is TGCAGTGCTAGAGATGCCAGGGGATCCTCCATGAACACTGAAGCTTTCTTT.

This clonotype has a handful of counts. The rearrangement links TRBV4-3 to TRBJ2-2; no reliable D call. The ends were cut back, 0 bases at V and 0 bases at J, with 14 bases in the middle. The germline CDR1 and CDR2 sequences are LGHNA and YSLEER. This CDR3 is 18 amino acids long. The CDR3 sequence is CASSQESLSRANTGELFF. CDR3 nucleotides: TGCGCCAGCAGCCAAGAATCCCTGTCAAGAGCGAACACCGGGGAGCTGTTTTTT.

This clonotype was found many times. This sequence joins TRBV5-6 and TRBJ1-3; D call uncertain. The germline V gene encodes CDR1 SGHDT and CDR2 YYEEEE. The CDR3 is made up of 15 amino acids. Trimming stripped 3 bases from V and 0 bases from J, with 10 bases between. The CDR3 here is CASSSQFYSGNTIYF. CDR3 sequence (DNA): TGTGCCAGCAGCTCCCAGTTCTACTCTGGAAACACCATATATTTT.

The chain has TRBV28 and TRBJ2-7, with TRBD2 matching over 8 bases. The CDR3 contains 14 residues. V lost 6 bases, J lost 0 bases, and 4 bases stayed unmatched. Germline CDR1 is MDHEN and CDR2 is SYDVKM. The CDR3 DNA sequence: TGTGCCAGCAGGAAAGCGGGGGCCTCCTACGAGCAGTACTTC. Translation: CASRKAGASYEQYF.

This clonotype occurred a few times. The V gene is TRBV3-1, the J gene TRBJ2-7, with D possibly matching TRBD1 (5 bases). CDR3 length: 14 amino acids. From germline, CDR1 is LGHDT and CDR2 YNNKEL (reference sequence). Trimming pared 2 bases from V and 4 bases from J, leaving 12 bases between. CDR3 DNA sequence: TGTGCCAGCAGCCAATCAGTTGGGGCTTACGAGCAGTACGTC. This codes for CASSQSVGAYEQYV.

This chain joins TRBV5-1 and TRBJ1-1; 10 bases are shared with TRBD1. Germline CDR1 SGHRS, CDR2 YFSETQ. This CDR3 has 15 residues. The ends lost 4 bases at V and 3 bases at J; junction bases unmatched: 6. The CDR3 here is CASSPTGTGDTEAFF. CDR3 in DNA: TGCGCCAGCAGCCCAACCGGGACAGGGGACACTGAAGCTTTCTTT.